The next 20 T cell receptor beta chains were all read from a single sample in a study of T cells in Graves' hyperthyroidism and ophthalmopathy (dated by TCRdb to 2018 to 2020). The library was generated by multiplex PCR. Sequencing instrument: Illumina HiSeq 2000. The TCR beta CDR3 regions were amplified from the RNA transcripts. For the first round of RT-PCR on the TCR CDR3, the HTBI primer set was used together with the Qiagen OneStep RT-PCR kit. TCRdb reprocessed the public reads (quality trimming at Q25 with fastp, clone calling with MiXCR) and kept in-frame beta chains. Under each unique CDR3 protein, matching rows form one entry showing the most common genes and DNA. This sample gives 620,000 or so distinct CDR3 sequences in total; approximately 15% of them show up just once. Of the sample, under 15% is held by the ten largest clones. Sequencing was done on a sample of blood. The receptors come from a woman between 45 and 65 years old with Graves' ophthalmopathy.

There are many counts of this clonotype. This sequence joins TRBV12-3 or TRBV12-4 and TRBJ2-3; a possible D gene is TRBD2 (5 bases). Between the trimmed V and J ends, which lost 6 bases and 1 base, there was a span of 17 bases. CDR3 length: 16 amino acids. The CDR3 DNA follows: TGTGCCAGCAGATCCCTCGGGGATTTGGGCACAGATACGCAGTATTTT. Protein: CASRSLGDLGTDTQYF.

This clonotype appeared a few times. The gene calls are TRBV18 and TRBJ2-1, with D perhaps matching TRBD2 (6 bases). Germline CDR1 reads KGHSH; CDR2 reads LQKENI. The CDR3 length is 16 residues. Trimming stripped 3 bases from V and 8 bases from J, with 20 bases between. CDR3 region: CASSPWDGSILDEQFF. CDR3 coding DNA: TGTGCCAGCTCACCTTGGGACGGGAGCATTCTTGATGAGCAGTTCTTC.

At least ten counts were recorded for this clonotype. This sequence joins TRBV7-2 and TRBJ1-2, with D perhaps TRBD1 (6 bases). Germline V gene sequence: CDR1 SGHTA, CDR2 FQGNSA. Trimming took off 5 bases at V and 7 bases at J, with 14 bases between the two ends. The CDR3 loop spans 13 amino acids. The CDR3 bases are TGTGCCAGCAGCCCAGGGGTAGGGATTGGCTACACCTTC. The encoded protein is CASSPGVGIGYTF.

The rearrangement uses TRBV5-1 and TRBJ2-5; TRBD1 matches 8 bases. V was pared by 4 bases and J by 1 base, with 9 bases of the junction left unmatched. CDR3 length: 16 residues. CDR1 and CDR2 from the germline V gene are SGHRS and YFSETQ. The DNA of the CDR3 is TGCGCCAGCAGCCTCGCTATAGGGACAGGCCAAGAGACCCAGTACTTC. It encodes CASSLAIGTGQETQYF.

This chain uses TRBV18 with TRBJ2-5; D is undetermined. Germline V lookup: CDR1 KGHSH, CDR2 LQKENI. The CDR3 length is 13 residues. Trimming took 6 bases from V and 4 from J, leaving 12 bases between them. DNA for the CDR3: TGTGCCAGCTCCCTGGACGACGGAGAGACCCAGTACTTC. Its protein is CASSLDDGETQYF.

This clonotype was recorded a few times. This chain links TRBV15 with TRBJ1-4, with TRBD1 as a possible D gene (5 bases). The ends were cut back, 0 bases at V and 4 bases at J, with 9 bases in the middle. Germline V lookup: CDR1 LNHNV, CDR2 YYDKDF (reference sequence). The CDR3 consists of 15 residues. The CDR3 reads CATSRDRVDNEKLFF. The CDR3 DNA is TGTGCCACCAGCAGAGACAGGGTCGATAATGAAAAACTGTTTTTT.

This clonotype was counted ten times or more. This sequence joins TRBV20-1 and TRBJ2-7, with TRBD2 identical over 10 bases. Germline V lookup: CDR1 DFQATT, CDR2 SNEGSKA (reference sequence). Trimming took 6 bases from V and 6 from J; bases not matched to a gene: 11. CDR3 size: 14 residues. The CDR3 sequence: CSADRGLALPEQYF. CDR3 DNA: TGCAGTGCCGATAGGGGACTAGCGCTACCCGAGCAGTACTTC.

This clonotype has just a few counts. V gene TRBV6-2 or TRBV6-3 combines with J gene TRBJ2-2; no firm D call. V was pared by 6 bases and J by 5 bases, with 19 bases between. Germline assignment: CDR1 MNHEY and CDR2 SVGEGT. The CDR3 loop spans 16 amino acids. CDR3 amino acids: CASSPRLSRPTGELFF. The CDR3 DNA reads as TGTGCCAGCAGCCCGAGACTGAGTAGACCTACCGGGGAGCTGTTTTTT.

This clonotype occurred many times. The V and J genes are TRBV18 and TRBJ2-3, with D hard to call. Trimming removed 3 bases from V and 1 base from J, with 11 bases in between. In germline, CDR1 is KGHSH, CDR2 LQKENI. The CDR3 is made up of 15 amino acids. CDR3 amino acids: CASSPGQAGTDTQYF. CDR3 nucleotides: TGTGCCAGCTCACCGGGTCAAGCAGGCACAGATACGCAGTATTTT.

This chain links TRBV12-3 or TRBV12-4 with TRBJ2-7, with 14 bases aligning to TRBD2. The CDR3 runs to 16 residues. V was clipped by 0 bases and J by 5 bases; unmatched bases: 3. CDR3 sequence reads: CASSLARLAGGHEQYF. Written as DNA, the CDR3 is TGTGCCAGCAGTTTAGCTAGACTAGCGGGAGGGCACGAGCAGTACTTC.

This clonotype was seen repeatedly, ten times or more. The J gene is TRBJ2-3, the V gene TRBV11-1; 12 bases agree with TRBD2. Unmatched junction bases numbered 8, after V lost 5 bases and J lost 5 bases. This CDR3 is built from 16 residues. The V gene's germline CDR1 is SGHAT and CDR2 FQDESV (reference sequence). The DNA of the CDR3 is TGTGCCAGCAGCACCCTAGCGGGAGGGCCAGAAGATACGCAGTATTTT. Translated: CASSTLAGGPEDTQYF.

This clonotype was seen ten or more times. V usage is TRBV7-2 and J usage is TRBJ2-1; D ambiguous. Germline V gene data show CDR1 as SGHTA and CDR2 as FQGNSA. The V and J ends lost 5 bases and 0 bases respectively, with 11 bases between them. The CDR3 has 15 residues. This chain's CDR3 is CASSTLPSSYNEQFF. CDR3 sequence (DNA): TGTGCCAGCAGCACACTCCCGAGCTCCTACAATGAGCAGTTCTTC.

This clonotype has more than one count but fewer than ten. The chain recombines TRBV27 with TRBJ2-7; D uncertain. Looked up from germline, CDR1 is MNHEY and CDR2 is SMNVEV (reference sequence). This CDR3 spans 13 amino acids. V was trimmed by 2 bases and J by 1 base, leaving 6 bases between them. The CDR3 loop reads CASSLMGSYEQYF. CDR3 bases: TGTGCCAGCAGTTTAATGGGGTCCTACGAGCAGTACTTC.

In this sample, this clonotype turned up many times. This chain connects TRBV28 to TRBJ1-1, with a possible D match to TRBD1 (5 bases). V dropped 6 bases and J dropped 1 base, with 21 bases sitting between them. The CDR3 is 17 residues long. Germline loops: CDR1 MDHEN, CDR2 SYDVKM. CDR3 bases: TGTGCCAGCAGCGATCAACACCCCTCGGGGACGAACACTGAAGCTTTCTTT. It codes for CASSDQHPSGTNTEAFF.

The chain has TRBV25-1 and TRBJ2-3, with D hard to call. The CDR3 totals 13 residues. Trimming removed 6 bases from V and 1 base from J, with 8 bases in between. Germline CDR1 and CDR2: MGHDK and SYGVNS. CDR3 protein: CASRGVGTDTQYF. The CDR3 DNA reads as TGTGCCAGCAGGGGTGTGGGCACAGATACGCAGTATTTT. The variable domain in full, with the rest retrieved from reference TRBV25-1 and TRBJ2-3, is EADIYQTPRYLVIGTGKKITLECSQTMGHDKMYWYQQDPGMELHLIHYSYGVNSTEKGDLSSESTVSRIRTEHFPLTLESARPSHTSQYLCASRGVGTDTQYFGPGTRLTVL.

The rearrangement joins TRBV18 to TRBJ1-1; no reliable D call. V gave up 3 bases and J gave up 6 bases, with 5 bases separating them. The V gene's germline CDR1 is KGHSH and CDR2 LQKENI. The CDR3 covers 11 residues. CDR3 nucleotides: TGTGCCAGCTCACCGGAATCTGAAGCTTTCTTT. Translation: CASSPESEAFF.

This clonotype came up many times. The chain employs TRBV12-3 or TRBV12-4 and TRBJ1-1; D is undetermined. The CDR3 is 12 residues long. V was cut by 4 bases and J by 5 bases, with 8 bases left in between. As DNA, the CDR3 is TGTGCCAGCAGTTCTGAGCGAACTGAAGCTTTCTTT. It encodes CASSSERTEAFF.

This clonotype has ten or more counts. This chain joins TRBV3-1 and TRBJ2-2; D is unclear. Germline V CDR1 and CDR2: LGHDT, YNNKEL (reference sequence). The CDR3 is 15 amino acids. The V and J ends lost 4 bases and 0 bases respectively, with 9 bases between them. As DNA, the CDR3 is TGTGCCAGCAGCCTTCCGAGAACGAACACCGGGGAGCTGTTTTTT. Its translation is CASSLPRTNTGELFF.

This clonotype was counted between two and nine times. A junction end diverges from the germline sequence, so it may reflect a read error. The chain recombines TRBV28 with TRBJ1-2, with D unresolved. CDR1 MDHEN and CDR2 SYDVKM come from the germline V gene. The CDR3 extends over 13 amino acids. CDR3 nucleotides: TGTGCCAGCAGCTTAACAGACGACTATGGCTACGCCTTC. Its translation is CASSLTDDYGYAF.

This clonotype has a count of ten or more. The gene calls are TRBV9 and TRBJ1-1; D is undetermined. CDR1 and CDR2 from the germline V gene are SGDLS and YYNGEE. V was trimmed by 0 bases and J by 2 bases, leaving 11 bases between them. The CDR3 contains 15 residues. The CDR3 sequence is CASSVGNRRNTEAFF. The DNA for the CDR3 is TGTGCCAGCAGCGTAGGCAACAGACGAAACACTGAAGCTTTCTTT.